The source of this TCR beta chain is a study of T cells expressing NK-cell markers. Whole-study context: Each TCR beta repertoire originated in sorted T cells that were CD3+CD56+NKG2C+, CD3+CD56+NKG2C- or CD3+CD56-NKG2C+.

Study outcomes and limitations: Dominant NKG2C+ clonotypes made up about 1.0-8% of CD8+ T cells in roughly six donors.

In generating TCR beta cDNA, 5'RACE template switching with UMIs was used. TCRdb reprocessed the 5' RACE reads and stores each CDR3 protein as one record, lacking DNA. This specimen shows about 400,000 distinct CDR3 sequences; the ten leading clones hold about 10%. As regards this clonotype: Its antigen remains unidentified.

The receptor was derived from a woman in her fifties or sixties in good health. The sequencing input was blood T cells: a sorted CD56 or NKG2C T cell subset, CD4+ or CD8+ T cells, or bulk PBMC T cells (not recorded which).

The chain's CDR3 is CASTLAGARTDTQYF. The gene calls are TRBV11-2 and TRBJ2-3; lacking DNA, the TRBD2 call made by TCRdb goes unchecked. The CDR3 extends over 15 amino acids. CDR1 is SGHAT and CDR2 is FQNNGV in the germline V gene.